This TCR beta chain was recorded in a study of blood T cell repertoires in COVID-19. The CDR3 has 14 residues. Germline loops: CDR1 LNHDA, CDR2 SQIVND (reference sequence). The ends lost 3 bases at V and 7 bases at J; junction bases unmatched: 3. Authors' data handling: Cell counts per sample came from amplifying reference gene primers. Assay: immunoSEQ multiplex PCR; the TCRdb copy retains only in-frame clones and omits some. For V, J and clone size, that table is used; D and trimming come from the DNA. The table includes roughly 80,000 clones, roughly nine tenths detected once. Material for sequencing was peripheral blood. The V and J genes are TRBV19 and TRBJ1-6; 7 bases line up with TRBD1. This TCR was sampled from a man of 80 years or more in a cohort sampled during active COVID-19. CDR3 nucleotide sequence: TGTGCCAGTAGTATCAGGGGGAACAATTCACCCCTCCACTTT. Translated, it gives CASSIRGNNSPLHF.